The 5 T cell receptor beta chains reported below all come from one sample, sequenced in a study of T cell repertoires in cytomegalovirus infection. These TCRs' antigens remain unknown. TCRdb redid the calling of the reads with MiXCR, one entry per CDR3 protein. The table includes about 330,000 distinct CDR3 sequences, about 35% detected once. The sample here was cultured PBMCs, taken from culture after CMV antigen stimulation. All receptors derive from a human donor in good health (CMV status not recorded). Some clones in this sample may be carry-over from other donors' samples.

Here the CDR3 DNA reads TGTGCCAGCACAGCGGGCGGGGAGCTGTTTTTT. This gives the protein CASTAGGELFF. This chain connects TRBV28 to TRBJ2-2; TRBD2 is a possible D gene (6 bases). Germline loops: CDR1 MDHEN, CDR2 SYDVKM. V was cut by 7 bases and J by 7 bases, with 7 bases left in between. CDR3 length: 11 residues.

V usage is TRBV5-6 and J usage is TRBJ2-1; 7 nucleotides agree with TRBD1. The CDR3 sequence is 16 residues long. Trimming removed 4 bases from V and 2 bases from J; junction bases left unmatched: 9. Germline assignment: CDR1 SGHDT and CDR2 YYEEEE. The chain's CDR3 is CASSPVGQFAYNEQFF. Written as DNA, the CDR3 is TGTGCCAGCAGCCCAGTGGGACAGTTTGCCTACAATGAGCAGTTCTTC.

This clonotype was observed many times. This chain joins TRBV7-2 and TRBJ1-2; D gene uncertain. Trimming took 1 base from V and 4 from J, leaving 10 bases between them. The CDR3 consists of 14 residues. Germline V gene sequence: CDR1 SGHTA, CDR2 FQGNSA. The CDR3 nucleotides are TGTGCCAGCAGCTTAGGATATGACATCTATGGCTACACCTTC. As protein: CASSLGYDIYGYTF.

This clonotype was detected only a few times. V and J are TRBV6-2 or TRBV6-3 and TRBJ1-5; D is ambiguous. The CDR3 length is 16 residues. V dropped 0 bases and J dropped 1 base, with 10 bases sitting between them. CDR1 is MNHEY, CDR2 SVGEGT, per germline. Written as DNA, the CDR3 is TGTGCCAGCAGTTACTCGAGTCCCCAAAGCAATCAGCCCCAGCATTTT. Its translation is CASSYSSPQSNQPQHF.

CDR3 sequence: CASSLQTGTEAFF. DNA for the CDR3: TGTGCCAGCAGTTTACAGACAGGGACTGAAGCTTTCTTT. The chain links TRBV12-3 or TRBV12-4 to TRBJ1-1; 7 nucleotides agree with TRBD1. J gave up 5 bases and V 2 bases, and 2 bases lay outside the gene matches. This CDR3 comprises 13 residues.